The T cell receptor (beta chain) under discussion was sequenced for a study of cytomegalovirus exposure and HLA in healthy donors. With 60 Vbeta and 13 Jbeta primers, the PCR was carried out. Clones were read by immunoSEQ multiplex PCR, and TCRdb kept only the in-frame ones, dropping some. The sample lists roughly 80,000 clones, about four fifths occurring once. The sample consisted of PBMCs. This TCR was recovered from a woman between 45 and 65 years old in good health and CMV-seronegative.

The CDR3, as DNA: TGCGCCAGCAGCTGGGGGACAGGGGGCGTTCAGCCCCAGCATTTT. It translates to CASSWGTGGVQPQHF. The V gene is TRBV5-1, the J gene TRBJ1-5; TRBD1 agrees at 12 bases. The CDR3 is 15 amino acids. Losses at the gene ends were 3 bases for V and 6 bases for J; bases not matched to a gene: 4. Germline V lookup: CDR1 SGHRS, CDR2 YFSETQ.